This TCR beta chain was recovered during a study of blood T cell repertoires in COVID-19. Study-wide context: The United States, Italy and Spain were the sources of the acute and convalescent COVID-19 samples. PBMCs, B-cell-depleted T cells, or T cells were the source of the cDNA or gDNA that made up the material.

This CDR3 spans 13 amino acids. Trimming took 6 bases from V and 8 from J; bases not matched to a gene: 9. In germline, CDR1 is WNHNN, CDR2 SYGVQD (reference sequence). Participants came from fewer than 25 US areas, aged about 18 to 95 years. Per the authors' pipeline: Nucleated cell counts were estimated from reference gene primer amplification. The assay was immunoSEQ multiplex PCR, and TCRdb's table has in-frame clones only and misses some. That table is the source of V, J and clone size, and D and trimming were worked out from the DNA. Among more than 200,000 clones listed, 87% were seen once. This chain uses TRBV10-1 with TRBJ1-2; 7 bases align to TRBD1. The sequence was obtained from a man between 25 and 39 years old who had recovered from COVID-19. The specimen was PBMCs or T cells enriched from blood (not recorded which). DNA for the CDR3: TGCGCCAGCAGCCCTTCTACAGGGGTCGGCTACACCTTC. It codes for CASSPSTGVGYTF.